These 18 T cell receptor beta chains came from one sample sequenced in a study of blood T cell repertoires in COVID-19. TCRdb's table, derived via immunoSEQ multiplex PCR, lists solely in-frame clones and lacks some. The data hold 40,000 to 50,000 clones, with around nine tenths observed a single time. Sequenced sample: peripheral blood. These receptors all come from a human donor in a cohort sampled during active COVID-19.

This chain connects TRBV5-6 to TRBJ2-7; perhaps TRBD2 as D (5 bases). The germline gives CDR1 SGHDT, CDR2 YYEEEE. The CDR3 contains 12 residues. Trimming left V 4 bases short and J 7 bases short, with 12 bases between. Here the CDR3 reads CASSHSSGEQYF. The CDR3 DNA sequence: TGTGCCAGCAGCCACTCTTCGGGGGAGCAGTACTTC.

This chain joins TRBV19 and TRBJ2-6; D not resolved. The V gene lost 6 bases and the J gene lost 2 bases, with 5 bases spanning the gap. The germline gives CDR1 LNHDA, CDR2 SQIVND (reference sequence). CDR3 length equals 13 residues. This CDR3 is CASRATGANVLTF. The CDR3 DNA reads as TGTGCCAGTAGGGCAACTGGGGCCAACGTCCTGACTTTC.

V usage is TRBV7-9 and J usage is TRBJ2-1, with D possibly being TRBD2 (5 bases). The V gene lost 3 bases and the J gene lost 4 bases, with 7 bases spanning the gap. Germline CDR1 and CDR2: SEHNR and FQNEAQ (reference sequence). The CDR3 extends over 13 amino acids. The CDR3 DNA sequence: TGTGCCAGCAGCTTCGGACTGTACAATGAGCAGTTCTTC. Protein product: CASSFGLYNEQFF.

V is TRBV4-1 and J is TRBJ1-1, with D unresolved. The V gene's germline CDR1 is MGHRA and CDR2 YSYEKL. V dropped 0 bases and J dropped 6 bases, with 8 bases sitting between them. The CDR3 loop spans 13 amino acids. CDR3 in amino acids: CASSQEALAEAFF. The DNA of the CDR3 is TGCGCCAGCAGCCAAGAGGCTCTCGCTGAAGCTTTCTTT.

J is TRBJ2-7 and V is TRBV27, with TRBD1 matching over 9 bases. Germline V gene sequence: CDR1 MNHEY, CDR2 SMNVEV (reference sequence). V lost 6 bases and J lost 6; bases outside the gene matches: 9. This CDR3 region has 14 residues. CDR3 amino acids: CASRTGGSAVEQYF. The CDR3 coding sequence is TGTGCCAGCAGAACAGGGGGCTCTGCCGTCGAGCAGTACTTC.

This chain joins TRBV28 and TRBJ2-7; 7 nucleotides line up with TRBD1. CDR3 size: 15 residues. Germline CDR1 reads MDHEN; CDR2 reads SYDVKM. V lost 5 bases and J lost 2; bases outside the gene matches: 9. The CDR3 reads CASSPQGKIAYEQYF. CDR3 sequence (DNA): TGTGCCAGCAGTCCACAGGGGAAGATCGCCTACGAGCAGTACTTC. Together with reference TRBV28 and TRBJ2-7, the CDR3 gives the full variable domain: DVKVTQSSRYLVKRTGEKVFLECVQDMDHENMFWYRQDPGLGLRLIYFSYDVKMKEKGDIPEGYSVSREKKERFSLILESASTNQTSMYLCASSPQGKIAYEQYFGPGTRLTVT.

This clone showed up just once. The rearrangement joins TRBV19 to TRBJ1-6, with 10 bases lining up with TRBD1. Germline CDR1 reads LNHDA; CDR2 reads SQIVND (reference sequence). CDR3 length: 19 residues. V lost 3 bases to trimming and J lost 6 bases; unmatched junction nucleotides: 14. CDR3 in DNA: TGTGCCAGTAGTATGGAGGGACAGGGGATGGCATACGGTAATTCACCCCTCCACTTT. This translates into CASSMEGQGMAYGNSPLHF.

The chain carries TRBV6-1 and TRBJ1-5; D is unclear. Between the trimmed V and J ends, which lost 1 base and 9 bases, there was a span of 16 bases. The V gene's germline CDR1 is MNHNS and CDR2 SASEGT. This CDR3 region has 15 residues. CDR3 nucleotides: TGTGCCAGCAGTGAAGAAGGCGCGGGATACGCGCCCCAGCATTTT. Residues: CASSEEGAGYAPQHF.

The J gene is TRBJ2-7, the V gene TRBV6-5; 7 positions match TRBD1. The CDR3 contains 15 residues. With 5 bases clipped from V and 2 bases from J, the junction kept 9 bases outside the gene matches. CDR1 and CDR2 (germline): MNHEY, SVGAGI. The CDR3: CASSTKGAGTYEQYF. In DNA form, the CDR3 reads TGTGCCAGCAGTACAAAGGGGGCAGGTACCTACGAGCAGTACTTC.

The rearrangement joins TRBV6-5 to TRBJ1-1; D unresolved. Germline CDR1 and CDR2: MNHEY and SVGAGI. Trimming left V 6 bases short and J 10 bases short, with 18 bases between. The CDR3 spans 13 residues. CDR3 in DNA: TGTGCCAGCAGAGCCGGGCCTCGTGAGGGAGCTTTCTTT. Its protein is CASRAGPREGAFF.

V and J are TRBV5-1 and TRBJ1-1; 7 nucleotides agree with TRBD1. V lost 6 bases to trimming and J lost 2 bases; unmatched junction nucleotides: 7. The germline gives CDR1 SGHRS, CDR2 YFSETQ. CDR3 length: 14 amino acids. This CDR3 is CASTPGGGNTEAFF. The CDR3 DNA reads as TGCGCCAGCACCCCCGGAGGGGGCAACACTGAAGCTTTCTTT. The variable domain in full, with the rest retrieved from reference TRBV5-1 and TRBJ1-1, is KAGVTQTPRYLIKTRGQQVTLSCSPISGHRSVSWYQQTPGQGLQFLFEYFSETQRNKGNFPGRFSGRQFSNSRSEMNVSTLELGDSALYLCASTPGGGNTEAFFGQGTRLTVV.

This chain uses TRBV24-1 with TRBJ2-5; 8 bases map to TRBD2. Germline-derived CDR1 and CDR2 are KGHDR and SFDVKD. CDR3 size: 14 residues. J gave up 8 bases and V 9 bases, and 13 bases lay outside the gene matches. The CDR3 DNA reads TGTGCCACCGGTCTCGGGGGGGACCCAGGAACCCAGTACTTC. Protein: CATGLGGDPGTQYF.

The chain uses TRBV11-2 and TRBJ1-1; 9 positions match TRBD1. This CDR3 has 17 amino acids. Germline CDR1 and CDR2: SGHAT and FQNNGV. The ends lost 4 bases at V and 5 bases at J; junction bases unmatched: 14. This chain's CDR3 is CASSSTEWGQGGTEAFF. The CDR3 DNA sequence: TGTGCCAGCAGCTCGACAGAATGGGGACAGGGTGGGACTGAAGCTTTCTTT.

The rearrangement uses TRBV7-9 and TRBJ2-7; tentative D call: TRBD1 (6 bases). Germline CDR1 is SEHNR and CDR2 is FQNEAQ (reference sequence). The CDR3 extends over 16 amino acids. The V and J ends lost 6 bases and 4 bases respectively, with 22 bases between them. The CDR3 here is CASSQTTGSLRYEQYF. CDR3 DNA sequence: TGTGCCAGCAGTCAAACAACAGGGTCATTACGGTACGAGCAGTACTTC.

V is TRBV24-1 and J is TRBJ2-5, with 7 bases that match TRBD1. Looked up from germline, CDR1 is KGHDR and CDR2 is SFDVKD. The CDR3 length is 13 residues. The trim removed 5 bases at V and 2 bases at J, leaving 1 base unmatched. CDR3 region: CATSGGQQETQYF. In DNA form, the CDR3 reads TGTGCCACCAGTGGGGGACAGCAAGAGACCCAGTACTTC.

The sample holds one count of this clone. The V call is TRBV7-2, the J call TRBJ1-2; D unclear. V was cut by 6 bases and J by 2 bases, with 10 bases left in between. The CDR3 has 13 residues. In germline, CDR1 is SGHTA, CDR2 FQGNSA. The CDR3 DNA sequence: TGTGCCAGCAGTTACGGTAACAACTATGGCTACACCTTC. Encoded protein: CASSYGNNYGYTF.

The chain joins TRBV19 to TRBJ1-5, with TRBD1 identical over 7 bases. Trimming cost V 6 bases and J 0 bases; bases outside gene matches: 8. This CDR3 has 16 residues. Germline-derived CDR1 and CDR2 are LNHDA and SQIVND (reference sequence). CDR3 in amino acids: CASSPGQYYSNQPQHF. In DNA form, the CDR3 reads TGTGCCAGTAGCCCGGGACAGTACTATAGCAATCAGCCCCAGCATTTT.

The V and J genes are TRBV3-1 (or the pseudogene TRBV3-2) and TRBJ1-4; D not certain. Germline CDR1 LGHDT, CDR2 YNNKEL (reference sequence). Trimming took off 4 bases at V and 0 bases at J, with 12 bases between the two ends. The CDR3 spans 16 residues. The CDR3 DNA reads TGTGCCAGCAGCCTCCCGGAGGGTGCAACTAATGAAAAACTGTTTTTT. Residues: CASSLPEGATNEKLFF.